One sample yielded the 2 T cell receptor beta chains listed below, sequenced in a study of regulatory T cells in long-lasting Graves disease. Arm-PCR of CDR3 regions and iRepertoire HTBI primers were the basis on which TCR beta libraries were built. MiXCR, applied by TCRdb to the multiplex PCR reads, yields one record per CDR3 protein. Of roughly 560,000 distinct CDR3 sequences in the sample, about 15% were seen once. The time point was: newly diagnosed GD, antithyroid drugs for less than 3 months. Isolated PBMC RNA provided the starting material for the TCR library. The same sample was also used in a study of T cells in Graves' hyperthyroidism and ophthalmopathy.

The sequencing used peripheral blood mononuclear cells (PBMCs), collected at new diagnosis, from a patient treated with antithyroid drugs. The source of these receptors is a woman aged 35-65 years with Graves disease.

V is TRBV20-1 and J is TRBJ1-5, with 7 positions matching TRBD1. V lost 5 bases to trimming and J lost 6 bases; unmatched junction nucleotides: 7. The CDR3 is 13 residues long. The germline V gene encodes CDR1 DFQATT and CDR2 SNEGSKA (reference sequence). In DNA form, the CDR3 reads TGCAGTGCTGGGGGAGGGGGCGGTCAGCCCCAGCATTTT. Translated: CSAGGGGGQPQHF.

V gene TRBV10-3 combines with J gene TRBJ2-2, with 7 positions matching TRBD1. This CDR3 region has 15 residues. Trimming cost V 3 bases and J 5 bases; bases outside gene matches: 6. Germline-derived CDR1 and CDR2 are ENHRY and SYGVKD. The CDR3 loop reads CAISDLATGTGELFF. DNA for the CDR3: TGTGCCATCAGTGACCTGGCGACAGGGACCGGGGAGCTGTTTTTT.